Listed here are 25 T cell receptor beta chains from one sample, sequenced in a study of response to subunit inactivated influenza vaccine. TCRdb fed the RT-PCR reads into MiXCR, producing one record per CDR3 protein. The sample gives 650,000 to 800,000 distinct CDR3 sequences, about a fifth of which show up once; roughly 10% is in the top ten. The material was PBMCs from blood, obtained less than 6 days after vaccination. Every receptor here comes from a man in his fifties who received an inactivated influenza vaccine.

The chain employs TRBV28 and TRBJ2-3, with D unresolved. CDR1 and CDR2 from the germline V gene are MDHEN and SYDVKM. The CDR3 runs to 17 residues. Deletions cut 6 bases from V and 2 bases from J, with 21 bases between. CDR3 coding DNA: TGTGCCAGCAGCTCCACCCTTTTCCTAAAACCCACAGATACGCAGTATTTT. Protein sequence: CASSSTLFLKPTDTQYF.

This clonotype was counted between two and nine times. The chain combines TRBV15 with TRBJ2-5; a weak D match, TRBD1 (5 bases). The V and J ends lost 0 bases and 5 bases respectively, with 7 bases between them. The CDR3 extends over 13 amino acids. CDR1 is LNHNV, CDR2 YYDKDF, per germline (reference sequence). The CDR3 loop is CATSRDRVETQYF. Written as DNA, the CDR3 is TGTGCCACCAGCAGAGACAGGGTGGAGACCCAGTACTTC.

This clonotype was observed many times. The chain is built from TRBV29-1 and TRBJ2-5; the D call may be TRBD1 or TRBD2 (7 bases each). This CDR3 region has 12 residues. CDR1 and CDR2 (germline): SQVTM, ANQGSEA. The CDR3 DNA is TGCTCGGGGAGGGGGCTGCAAGAGACCCAGTACTTC. Its protein product is CSGRGLQETQYF. The variable domain in full, with the rest retrieved from reference TRBV29-1 and TRBJ2-5, is SAVISQKPSRDICQRGTSLTIQCQVDSQVTMMFWYRQQPGQSLTLIATANQGSEATYESGFVIDKFPISRPNLTFSTLTVSNMSPEDSSIYLCSGRGLQETQYFGPGTRLLVL.

The gene calls are TRBV5-5 and TRBJ2-4; D is possibly TRBD1 (6 bases). Germline CDR1 reads SGHKS; CDR2 reads YYEKEE (reference sequence). The CDR3 covers 15 residues. V was shortened by 0 bases and J by 4 bases, with 11 bases between the two germline ends. CDR3 DNA sequence: TGTGCCAGCAGCTTGGATTGGGACAATAAAAACATTCAGTACTTC. It translates to CASSLDWDNKNIQYF. Full variable domain (remainder filled in from reference TRBV5-5 and TRBJ2-4): DAGVTQSPTHLIKTRGQQVTLRCSPISGHKSVSWYQQVLGQGPQFIFQYYEKEERGRGNFPDRFSARQFPNYSSELNVNALLLGDSALYLCASSLDWDNKNIQYFGAGTRLSVL.

The chain has TRBV28 and TRBJ2-1; D call uncertain. The CDR3 covers 15 residues. The germline V gene has CDR1 MDHEN and CDR2 SYDVKM. The germline V and J ends were trimmed by 3 bases and 5 bases, with 14 bases remaining between them. The CDR3 loop reads CASSFPLTINNEQFF. The CDR3 DNA reads TGTGCCAGCAGTTTCCCGTTGACAATCAACAATGAGCAGTTCTTC.

The CDR3 here is CASSSSGTPGNTIYF. In DNA, the CDR3 is TGCGCCAGCAGCTCCTCCGGGACCCCTGGAAACACCATATATTTT. The V and J genes are TRBV5-1 and TRBJ1-3; D is possibly TRBD1 (5 bases). Germline-derived CDR1 and CDR2 are SGHRS and YFSETQ. V dropped 3 bases and J dropped 2 bases, with 12 bases sitting between them. The CDR3 extends over 15 amino acids.

The genes are TRBV28 and TRBJ2-7; no definite D call. Germline lookup yields CDR1 MDHEN and CDR2 SYDVKM. CDR3 length equals 14 residues. Trimming removed 7 bases at V and 1 base at J, with 14 bases between. The CDR3 loop is CASKGIRQSYEQYF. CDR3 DNA sequence: TGTGCCAGCAAAGGGATTCGGCAATCCTACGAGCAGTACTTC. The full variable domain, with the rest looked up from reference TRBV28 and TRBJ2-7, is DVKVTQSSRYLVKRTGEKVFLECVQDMDHENMFWYRQDPGLGLRLIYFSYDVKMKEKGDIPEGYSVSREKKERFSLILESASTNQTSMYLCASKGIRQSYEQYFGPGTRLTVT.

In this sample, this clonotype turned up many times. J is TRBJ2-1 and V is TRBV29-1; TRBD2 might be the D (5 bases). The ends were cut back, 4 bases at V and 7 bases at J, with 14 bases in the middle. The germline gives CDR1 SQVTM, CDR2 ANQGSEA. The CDR3 is 13 residues long. CDR3 in amino acids: CSVGGISRNEQFF. The CDR3 DNA reads TGCAGCGTTGGAGGGATTTCCAGAAATGAGCAGTTCTTC.

This clonotype has just a few counts. The gene calls are TRBV30 and TRBJ2-1, with TRBD2 as a possible D gene (8 bases). This CDR3 region has 14 residues. V lost 4 bases to trimming and J lost 4 bases, with 14 bases between them. The germline V gene has CDR1 GTSNPN and CDR2 SVGIG (reference sequence). CDR3: CAWTGGTAYNEQFF. In nucleotides, the CDR3 is TGTGCCTGGACGGGAGGGACAGCTTACAATGAGCAGTTCTTC.

The chain couples TRBV11-2 to TRBJ2-5, with D possibly TRBD2 on 5 matching bases. The ends were cut back, 5 bases at V and 5 bases at J, with 15 bases in the middle. CDR3 length: 14 residues. Germline CDR1 and CDR2: SGHAT and FQNNGV. The CDR3 protein is CASSLTRPGETQYF. The CDR3 nucleotides are TGTGCCAGCAGCCTCACGAGGCCGGGGGAGACCCAGTACTTC.

The chain uses TRBV9 and TRBJ2-5; D is uncertain. Trimming stripped 2 bases from V and 2 bases from J, with 10 bases between. Per the germline V gene, CDR1 is SGDLS and CDR2 is YYNGEE. The CDR3 consists of 14 residues. The DNA of the CDR3 is TGTGCCAGCAGCGTGGCGGTGGGGCAAGAGACCCAGTACTTC. It is translated as CASSVAVGQETQYF. The complete variable domain, with remaining parts taken from reference TRBV9 and TRBJ2-5, reads DSGVTQTPKHLITATGQRVTLRCSPRSGDLSVYWYQQSLDQGLQFLIQYYNGEERAKGNILERFSAQQFPDLHSELNLSSLELGDSALYFCASSVAVGQETQYFGPGTRLLVL.

In this sample, this clonotype turned up a few times. The V call is TRBV5-6, the J call TRBJ2-3; TRBD1 aligns across 7 bases. This CDR3 comprises 17 residues. Germline CDR1 is SGHDT and CDR2 is YYEEEE. Unmatched junction bases numbered 15, after V lost 4 bases and J lost 4 bases. The CDR3 protein is CASSQTGTVKASDTQYF. The CDR3 DNA is TGTGCCAGCAGCCAAACCGGGACAGTAAAGGCCTCAGATACGCAGTATTTT.

This clonotype has a single count. A read error may be the cause here, since a much bigger clone is one base away. This chain links TRBV20-1 with TRBJ2-1; 9 bases agree with TRBD2. Germline CDR1 is DFQATT and CDR2 is SNEGSKA (reference sequence). The CDR3 is 17 amino acids. The CDR3 DNA follows: TGCAGTGCTAGGGCTAGCGGGATCACCTACAGCGTGAGTGAGCAGATCTTC. Its protein product is CSARASGITYSVSEQIF.

This clonotype has a count of ten or more. This chain joins TRBV12-3 or TRBV12-4 and TRBJ1-1, with no clear D. This CDR3 is built from 11 residues. The germline V and J ends were trimmed by 2 bases and 8 bases, with 6 bases remaining between them. This chain's CDR3 is CASSLSFEAFF. In DNA, the CDR3 is TGTGCCAGCAGTTTAAGTTTCGAAGCTTTCTTT.

This chain joins TRBV10-3 and TRBJ1-1; possible D gene TRBD1, 6 bases. The V end was cut by 4 bases, the J end by 3 bases, with 15 bases between. The germline V gene encodes CDR1 ENHRY and CDR2 SYGVKD. The CDR3 contains 15 residues. The CDR3 sequence is CAISGITGPDTEAFF. The CDR3 region has the DNA TGTGCCATCAGTGGGATCACAGGGCCGGACACTGAAGCTTTCTTT.

CDR3 region: CASSPGLAGVANTGELFF. CDR3 DNA: TGCGCCAGCAGCCCAGGACTAGCGGGGGTAGCGAACACCGGGGAGCTGTTTTTT. This chain connects TRBV4-3 to TRBJ2-2; the match to TRBD2 covers 13 bases. CDR1 and CDR2 from the germline V gene are LGHNA and YSLEER. V shed 4 bases and J 0 bases; nucleotides not matched to a gene: 5. The CDR3 contains 18 residues.

The V gene is TRBV5-1, the J gene TRBJ1-2; D ambiguous. The CDR3 covers 15 residues. Trimming cost V 3 bases and J 8 bases, with 20 bases left between them. The V gene's germline CDR1 is SGHRS and CDR2 YFSETQ. In DNA, the CDR3 is TGCGCCAGCAGCTCCGGGGATAGTCAGCCGACGGGCTACACCTTC. This sequence encodes CASSSGDSQPTGYTF.

The chain uses TRBV20-1 and TRBJ2-7; D could derive from TRBD1 or TRBD2 (5 bases each). Germline CDR1 is DFQATT and CDR2 is SNEGSKA (reference sequence). V lost 2 bases and J 9 bases, leaving 11 bases between the germline ends. The length of the CDR3 is 11 residues. CDR3 in amino acids: CSARMGVGQYF. CDR3 nucleotide sequence: TGCAGTGCTAGAATGGGGGTCGGGCAGTACTTC.

This clonotype was seen only a few times. The rearrangement uses TRBV11-2 and TRBJ2-3, with D unresolved. V shed 3 bases and J shed 3 bases, with 19 bases lying between them. The CDR3 is 17 amino acids. Germline V lookup: CDR1 SGHAT, CDR2 FQNNGV. The CDR3 is CASSLSTRADATDTQYF. In nucleotides, the CDR3 is TGTGCCAGCAGCTTGTCTACCCGTGCCGACGCGACAGATACGCAGTATTTT.

V gene TRBV20-1 combines with J gene TRBJ2-1, with TRBD2 matching 11 bases. This CDR3 region has 15 residues. The V gene end was trimmed by 3 bases and the J gene end by 5 bases; junction bases not matched to a gene: 6. CDR1 is DFQATT, CDR2 SNEGSKA, per germline (reference sequence). The CDR3 sequence: CSARPLAGGHNEQFF. As DNA, the CDR3 is TGCAGTGCTAGGCCCTTAGCGGGGGGGCACAATGAGCAGTTCTTC.

This clonotype was seen a handful of times. The chain joins TRBV20-1 to TRBJ2-1; D not resolved. Germline CDR1 is DFQATT and CDR2 is SNEGSKA (reference sequence). The CDR3 loop spans 15 amino acids. Trimming pared 0 bases from V and 0 bases from J, leaving 9 bases between. CDR3 nucleotide sequence: TGCAGTGCTAGAGATTTTCAGAGCTCCTACAATGAGCAGTTCTTC. Residues: CSARDFQSSYNEQFF.

The chain joins TRBV10-2 to TRBJ2-1; 9 bases are a match to TRBD2. The length of the CDR3 is 15 residues. The trim removed 6 bases at V and 3 bases at J, leaving 6 bases unmatched. From germline, CDR1 is WSHSY and CDR2 SAAADI. The CDR3 nucleotides are TGCGCCAGCAGCCCTAGCGGGGAGATCTACAATGAGCAGTTCTTC. It is translated as CASSPSGEIYNEQFF.

This chain uses TRBV24-1 with TRBJ2-1, with D possibly TRBD1 on 7 matching bases. The germline V gene has CDR1 KGHDR and CDR2 SFDVKD. This CDR3 comprises 16 residues. Trimming pared 0 bases from V and 8 bases from J, leaving 16 bases between. This CDR3 reads CATSDLRAGQSDEQFF. In DNA form, the CDR3 reads TGTGCCACCAGTGATTTGCGGGCGGGACAGTCGGATGAGCAGTTCTTC.

At least ten counts were recorded for this clonotype. The chain employs TRBV12-3 or TRBV12-4 and TRBJ2-7; D is possibly TRBD1 (6 bases). With 6 bases removed from V and 4 bases from J, the gap between germline ends came to 10 bases. The CDR3 extends over 12 amino acids. Written as DNA, the CDR3 is TGTGCCAGCAGAAGGGGGTTGTACGAGCAGTACTTC. Amino acid sequence: CASRRGLYEQYF.

The V gene is TRBV28, the J gene TRBJ2-7; D is ambiguous. There are 10 residues in the CDR3. The V end was cut by 5 bases, the J end by 5 bases, with 4 bases between. Germline V gene data show CDR1 as MDHEN and CDR2 as SYDVKM. The CDR3 DNA is TGTGCCAGCAGTAATAACGAGCAGTACTTC. Protein product: CASSNNEQYF.